The clone carrying this TCR beta chain was seen more than once but under ten times. Its specificity is unknown. Constant-segment-primed 5'RACE gave TCR alpha and TCR beta cDNA libraries with sample barcodes and UMIs. TCRdb re-derived calls from the 5' RACE reads in MiXCR, one entry per CDR3 protein. This sample carries about 340,000 distinct CDR3 sequences, roughly 13% of them seen once, and the ten largest clones take 20% to 25%. The data originate from a study of T-cell memory formation after mild COVID-19. CDR3 length equals 14 residues. Germline values: CDR1 LGHNA, CDR2 YNFKEQ. V was pared by 5 bases and J by 2 bases, with 11 bases between. Study-wide results and caveats: There was a balanced CD4/CD8 profile in clones contracting day 15 to 85, and later expanders leaned CD4+. Researchers report contracting CD4+ clones mostly in CM and EM, with CD8+ clones in EMRA. Proof of SARS-CoV-2 specificity was absent for the second-wave clones that crested on day 37.

This rearrangement joins TRBV4-2 to TRBJ2-3; TRBD2 is a possible D gene (5 bases). Sequencing was done on a sample of PBMCs or a T cell subset sorted from them (not recorded which). The receptor's source is a man aged 18 to 30 who had mild COVID-19 (a few samples of this study predate the infection). Cell type and time point are not known. The CDR3 sequence: CASSAEDSTDTQYF. CDR3 DNA sequence: TGTGCCAGCAGCGCCGAGGACTCCACAGATACGCAGTATTTT.